This T cell receptor beta chain was recorded in a study of shared clonotypes between healthy human individuals. Donors comprised only Caucasian adults living in Nashville, Tennessee. Both subsets, CD45RA+ naive and CD45RA-negative memory, were split from the CD4+ cells. Study-wide results and caveats: Approximately 4.6% of naive CD4 clonotypes were shared across four donors. All-four-donor shared clonotypes had higher generation probabilities than non-shared clonotypes did.

Worth noting for this clone: As yet, its antigen is unknown. Different DNA sequences within this sample yield the same CDR3.

The protocol was immunoSEQ multiplex PCR, while the TCRdb copy is restricted to in-frame clones and leaves out a portion. The repertoire holds over 850,000 clones, more than 75% seen once, with 0.52% in the top ten. This TCR was sampled from a man aged 18-30 years in good health. Some clones in this sample may be carry-over from other donors' samples. Sequencing input: memory CD4+ T cells from PBMCs. The subset: CD45RA-negative fraction.

The CDR3 coding sequence is TGTGCCAGCAGCGTAGAAGGGAGAACAGATACGCAGTATTTT. Amino acid sequence: CASSVEGRTDTQYF. This chain uses TRBV9 with TRBJ2-3, with a tentative D call TRBD2 (5 bases). The length of the CDR3 is 14 residues. Germline-derived CDR1 and CDR2 are SGDLS and YYNGEE. Trimming removed 0 bases from V and 3 bases from J, with 8 bases in between.